This T cell receptor beta chain stems from a study of blood T cell repertoires in COVID-19. Looking at the study overall: Material from acute and convalescent COVID-19 was sourced from the United States, Italy and Spain.

The germline V gene has CDR1 MNHEY and CDR2 SVGAGI. The CDR3 consists of 13 residues. Deletions cut 7 bases from V and 2 bases from J, with 12 bases between. Authors' processing steps: Estimated nucleated cell counts came from reference gene primer amplification. Measured with immunoSEQ multiplex PCR; TCRdb has only the in-frame clones, and not every one. V and J calls and clone size are as listed in that table; D and trimming were resolved from the DNA. The sample shows roughly 160,000 clones, approximately 91% of them seen only once. The sequencing sample was made of peripheral blood. The V gene is TRBV6-5, the J gene TRBJ2-7; D possibly corresponds to TRBD1 (6 bases). This receptor was identified in a young man with acute or convalescent COVID-19. Here the CDR3 reads CASNRDTTYEQYF. In DNA form, the CDR3 reads TGTGCCAGCAATAGGGACACGACCTACGAGCAGTACTTC.